These 7 T cell receptor beta chains share one sample of origin, sequenced in a study of T cell repertoires in aging, cancer and after chemotherapy. A mixed TRB-A/B primer pool amplified rearranged TRB by multiplex touch-down PCR. TCRdb used MiXCR to reprocess the multiplex PCR reads, holding one entry per CDR3 protein. The sample carries just under 10,000 distinct CDR3 sequences, roughly 35% recorded once. TCR beta rearrangements were amplified from peripheral blood genomic DNA. Input material: blood. These receptors were collected from a human donor in good health.

The rearrangement joins TRBV20-1 to TRBJ2-3; D unclear. The CDR3 sequence is 14 residues long. From germline, CDR1 is DFQATT and CDR2 SNEGSKA (reference sequence). V was pared by 3 bases and J by 2 bases, with 12 bases between. CDR3 residues: CSARRPEVTDTQYF. The CDR3 DNA reads TGCAGTGCTAGGAGGCCGGAAGTCACAGATACGCAGTATTTT.

This chain links TRBV24-1 with TRBJ2-7; possible D gene TRBD2, 5 bases. The CDR3 spans 12 residues. The germline gives CDR1 KGHDR, CDR2 SFDVKD. V was pared by 3 bases and J by 4 bases, with 6 bases between. The CDR3 reads CATSDPGYEQYF. The DNA for the CDR3 is TGTGCCACCAGTGATCCGGGGTACGAGCAGTACTTC.

V usage is TRBV19 and J usage is TRBJ2-1; D remains ambiguous. The germline V and J ends were trimmed by 3 bases and 8 bases, with 17 bases remaining between them. This CDR3 has 15 amino acids. Germline V gene sequence: CDR1 LNHDA, CDR2 SQIVND (reference sequence). The CDR3 nucleotides are TGTGCCAGTAGTATCGGAGCGAGAAAGTTGTATGAGCAGTTCTTC. This translates into CASSIGARKLYEQFF.

This clonotype is medium-sized by share. The rearrangement joins TRBV19 to TRBJ2-2; D remains ambiguous. V dropped 4 bases and J dropped 3 bases, with 9 bases sitting between them. Germline loops: CDR1 LNHDA, CDR2 SQIVND (reference sequence). This CDR3 is built from 14 residues. This CDR3 reads CASSNQPDTGELFF. CDR3 in DNA: TGTGCCAGTAGTAACCAGCCAGACACCGGGGAGCTGTTTTTT.

By share, this clonotype counts as medium-sized. This chain joins TRBV15 and TRBJ2-3, with TRBD2 as a possible D gene (6 bases). Trimming shortened V by 3 bases and J by 6 bases, and 13 bases separated the two germline ends. In germline, CDR1 is LNHNV, CDR2 YYDKDF (reference sequence). The CDR3 has 14 residues. CDR3 residues: CATSRASAGDTQYF. As DNA, the CDR3 is TGTGCCACCAGCAGGGCTAGCGCCGGGGATACGCAGTATTTT.

The chain couples TRBV27 to TRBJ2-5; D gene ambiguous. Germline CDR1 reads MNHEY; CDR2 reads SMNVEV (reference sequence). Deletions cut 3 bases from V and 1 base from J, with 9 bases between. The CDR3 has 14 residues. CDR3 sequence (DNA): TGTGCCAGCAGTTTTTACCCCCCCCAAGAGACCCAGTACTTC. It codes for CASSFYPPQETQYF.

The rearrangement joins TRBV27 to TRBJ2-1, with 10 bases lining up with TRBD2. V dropped 2 bases and J dropped 5; count of bases not matched to a gene: 3. CDR1 MNHEY and CDR2 SMNVEV come from the germline V gene (reference sequence). The CDR3 is 15 amino acids. The CDR3 loop reads CASSLELAGNNEQFF. CDR3 bases: TGTGCCAGCAGTTTAGAACTAGCGGGAAACAATGAGCAGTTCTTC.